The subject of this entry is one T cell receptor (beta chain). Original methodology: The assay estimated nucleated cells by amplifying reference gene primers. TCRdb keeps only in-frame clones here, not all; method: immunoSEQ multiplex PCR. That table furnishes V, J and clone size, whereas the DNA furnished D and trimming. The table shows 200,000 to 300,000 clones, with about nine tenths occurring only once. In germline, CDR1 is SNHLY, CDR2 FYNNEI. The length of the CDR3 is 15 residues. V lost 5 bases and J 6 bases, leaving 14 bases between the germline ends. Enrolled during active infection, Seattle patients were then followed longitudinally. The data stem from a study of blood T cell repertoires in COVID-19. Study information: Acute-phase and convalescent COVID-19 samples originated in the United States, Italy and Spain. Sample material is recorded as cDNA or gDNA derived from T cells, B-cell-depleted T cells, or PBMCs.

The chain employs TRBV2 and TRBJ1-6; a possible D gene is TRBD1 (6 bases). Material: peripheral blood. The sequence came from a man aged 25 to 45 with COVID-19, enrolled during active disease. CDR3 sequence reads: CASSIRDTFNSPLHF. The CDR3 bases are TGTGCCAGCAGTATCCGGGACACCTTTAATTCACCCCTCCACTTT.